The 4 T cell receptor beta chains reported below all come from one sample, sequenced in a study of blood T cell repertoires in COVID-19. The method was immunoSEQ multiplex PCR; TCRdb's version includes in-frame clones alone and lacks a portion of them. Among about 43,000 clones listed, more than 75% were seen once. Sample: peripheral blood. The receptors were gathered from a man aged 35-49 years with COVID-19, enrolled during active disease.

This clone occurred a few times. This chain links TRBV27 with TRBJ2-5; 10 nucleotides agree with TRBD2. V shed 4 bases and J 7 bases; nucleotides not matched to a gene: 12. Germline lookup yields CDR1 MNHEY and CDR2 SMNVEV (reference sequence). This CDR3 is built from 16 residues. The CDR3 DNA follows: TGTGCCAGCAGTTCACAAGGACTAGCGGTCCGGGGGACCCAGTACTTC. This codes for CASSSQGLAVRGTQYF.

This sequence joins TRBV9 and TRBJ2-1; the D gene is possibly TRBD2 (5 bases). Per germline, CDR1 SGDLS and CDR2 YYNGEE. V was trimmed by 3 bases and J by 1 base, leaving 11 bases between them. This CDR3 region has 15 residues. CDR3 residues: CASSASGSSYNEQFF. As DNA, the CDR3 is TGTGCCAGCAGCGCCAGCGGATCATCCTACAATGAGCAGTTCTTC.

V usage is TRBV28 and J usage is TRBJ2-5, with 8 bases fitting TRBD2. This CDR3 comprises 13 residues. After removal of 7 bases from V and 4 bases from J, the junction contained 5 bases not matched to a gene. The germline gives CDR1 MDHEN, CDR2 SYDVKM. The DNA of the CDR3 is TGTGCCAGCACGGGAGGGTCAAGAGAGACCCAGTACTTC. Encoded protein: CASTGGSRETQYF.

The chain employs TRBV10-3 and TRBJ1-6; 8 bases are a match to TRBD1. CDR1 ENHRY and CDR2 SYGVKD come from the germline V gene. Unmatched junction bases numbered 3, after V lost 3 bases and J lost 5 bases. There are 15 residues in the CDR3. The CDR3 DNA follows: TGTGCCATCAGTGAAGGACAGGGCAATAATTCACCCCTCCACTTT. Its protein product is CAISEGQGNNSPLHF.